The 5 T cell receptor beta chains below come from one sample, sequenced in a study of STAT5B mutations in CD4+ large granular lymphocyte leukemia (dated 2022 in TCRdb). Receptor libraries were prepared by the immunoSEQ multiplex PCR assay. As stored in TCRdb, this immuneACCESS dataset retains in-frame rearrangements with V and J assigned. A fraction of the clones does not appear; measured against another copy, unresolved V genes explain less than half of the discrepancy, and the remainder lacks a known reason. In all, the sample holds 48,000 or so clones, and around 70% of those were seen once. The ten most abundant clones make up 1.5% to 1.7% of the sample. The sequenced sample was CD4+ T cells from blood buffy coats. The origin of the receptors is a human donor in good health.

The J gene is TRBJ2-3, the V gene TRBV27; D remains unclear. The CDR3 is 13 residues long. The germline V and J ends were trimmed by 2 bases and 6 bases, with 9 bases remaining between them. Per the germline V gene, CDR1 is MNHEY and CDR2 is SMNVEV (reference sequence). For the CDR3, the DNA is TGTGCCAGCAGTTTAAGACCAAGGGATACGCAGTATTTT. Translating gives CASSLRPRDTQYF.

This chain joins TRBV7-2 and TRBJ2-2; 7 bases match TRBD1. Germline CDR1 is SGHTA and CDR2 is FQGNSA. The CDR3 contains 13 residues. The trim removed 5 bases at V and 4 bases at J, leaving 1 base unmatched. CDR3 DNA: TGTGCCAGCAGCCAGGGGGTCACCGGGGAGCTGTTTTTT. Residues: CASSQGVTGELFF.

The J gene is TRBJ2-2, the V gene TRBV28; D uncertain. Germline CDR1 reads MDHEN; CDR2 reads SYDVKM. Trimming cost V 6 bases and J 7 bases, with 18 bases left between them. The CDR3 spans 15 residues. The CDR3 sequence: CASRLVVGPVGELFF. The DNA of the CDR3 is TGTGCCAGCAGGCTGGTGGTCGGGCCGGTCGGGGAGCTGTTTTTT.

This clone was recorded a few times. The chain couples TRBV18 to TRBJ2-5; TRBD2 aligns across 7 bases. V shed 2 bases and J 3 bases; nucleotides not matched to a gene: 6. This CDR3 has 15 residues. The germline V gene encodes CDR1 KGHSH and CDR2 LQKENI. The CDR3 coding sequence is TGTGCCAGCTCACCATGGCAAGCGGGGAAAGAGACCCAGTACTTC. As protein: CASSPWQAGKETQYF.

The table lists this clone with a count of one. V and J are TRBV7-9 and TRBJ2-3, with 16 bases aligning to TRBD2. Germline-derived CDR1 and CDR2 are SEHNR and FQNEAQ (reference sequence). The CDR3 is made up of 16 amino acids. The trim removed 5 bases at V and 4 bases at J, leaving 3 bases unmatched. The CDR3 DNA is TGTGCCAGCAGCCCGGGACTAGCGGGGGGGCCAGATACGCAGTATTTT. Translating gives CASSPGLAGGPDTQYF.